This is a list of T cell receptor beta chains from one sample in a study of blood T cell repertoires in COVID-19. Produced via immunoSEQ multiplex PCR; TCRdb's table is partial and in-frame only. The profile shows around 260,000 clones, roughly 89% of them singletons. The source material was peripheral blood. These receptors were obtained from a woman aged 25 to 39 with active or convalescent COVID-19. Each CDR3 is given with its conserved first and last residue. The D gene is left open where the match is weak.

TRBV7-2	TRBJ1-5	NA	TGTGCCAGCAGCTTAGTTGCTAGTAGCAATCAGCCCCAGCATTTT	CASSLVASSNQPQHF
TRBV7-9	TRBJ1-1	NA	TGTGCCAGCAGCGCACAGGGCGGTACTGAAGCTTTCTTT	CASSAQGGTEAFF
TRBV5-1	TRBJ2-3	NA	TGCGCCAGCAGCTTGTCTTCCAGTCGTGGAGTAGGTACGCAGTATTTT	CASSLSSSRGVGTQYF
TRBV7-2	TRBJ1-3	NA	TGTGCCAGCAGCTTAGCGCCAGGGCGTGGCGGAAACACCATATATTTT	CASSLAPGRGGNTIYF
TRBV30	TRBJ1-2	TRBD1	TGTGCCTGGAGTGAAGCCCCGGGACAGCCCTATGGCTACACCTTC	CAWSEAPGQPYGYTF
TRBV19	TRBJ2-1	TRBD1	TGTGCCAGTAGTACCCCTAGGGGACAGGGTAGGAATGAGCAGTTCTTC	CASSTPRGQGRNEQFF
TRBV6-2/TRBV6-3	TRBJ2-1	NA	TGTGCCAGCAGTTACTCCGGGCTAGCCGCTATCGTCTACAATGAGCAGTTCTTC	CASSYSGLAAIVYNEQFF
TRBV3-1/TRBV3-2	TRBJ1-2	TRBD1	TGTGCCAGCAGCACGCGGAGGGATCGGACAGGGGGCTATGGCTACACCTTC	CASSTRRDRTGGYGYTF
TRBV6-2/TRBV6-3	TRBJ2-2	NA	TGTGCCAGCAGTTGGTACTCAACGGCCGGGGAGCTGTTTTTT	CASSWYSTAGELFF
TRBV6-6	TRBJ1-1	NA	TGTGCCAGCAGTTACTCTCAGAACACTGAAGCTTTCTTT	CASSYSQNTEAFF
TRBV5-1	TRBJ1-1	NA	TGCGCCAGCAGCTTGGTCGTGGCTAGCACTGAAGCTTTCTTT	CASSLVVASTEAFF
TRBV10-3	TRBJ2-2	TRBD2	TGTGCCATCAAGGCCGGGGGGACGAACACCGGGGAGCTGTTTTTT	CAIKAGGTNTGELFF
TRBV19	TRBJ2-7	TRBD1	TGTGCCAGTAGTGTTAGACAGGGCTACGAGCAGTACTTC	CASSVRQGYEQYF
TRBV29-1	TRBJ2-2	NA	TGCAGCGTGGGGCCGGGGGACGGAAGGAACACCGGGGAGCTGTTTTTT	CSVGPGDGRNTGELFF
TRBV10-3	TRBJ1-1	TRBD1	TGTGCCATCAGTGAGTCGATGGGTACAGGGGGCAACACTGAAGCTTTCTTT	CAISESMGTGGNTEAFF
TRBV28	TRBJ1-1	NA	TGTGCCAGCAGGCGTCCAGGGGTGGACACTGAAGCTTTCTTT	CASRRPGVDTEAFF
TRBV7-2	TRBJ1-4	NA	TGTGCCAGCAGCTTAGTCGGGAGTGAAAAACTGTTTTTT	CASSLVGSEKLFF
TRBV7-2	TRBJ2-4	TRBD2	TGTGCCAGCAGCTTAGCGGGCCTAGCGGGGGTCAAAGCCAAAAACATTCAGTACTTC	CASSLAGLAGVKAKNIQYF
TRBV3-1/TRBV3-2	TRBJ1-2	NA	TGTGCCAGCAGCCCGGGGGTTCGGGGGAACTATGGCTACACCTTC	CASSPGVRGNYGYTF
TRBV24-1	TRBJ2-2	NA	TGTGCCACCAGTGACCGTCAACTTGACACCGGGGAGCTGTTTTTT	CATSDRQLDTGELFF
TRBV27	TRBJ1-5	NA	TGTGCCAGCAGTTTTGGGGGGTTCAATCAGCCCCAGCATTTT	CASSFGGFNQPQHF
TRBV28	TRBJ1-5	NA	TGTGCCAGCAGTTTAAGAGAGCCCCAGCATTTT	CASSLREPQHF
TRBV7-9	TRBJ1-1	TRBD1	TGTGCCAGCAGCTTAGGAGGGGGCAGGACTGAAGCTTTCTTT	CASSLGGGRTEAFF
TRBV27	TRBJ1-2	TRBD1	TGTGCCAGCAGTAACCCGGGACAGGCCTTCTATGGCTACACCTTC	CASSNPGQAFYGYTF
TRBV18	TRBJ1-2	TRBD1	TGTGCCAGCGCCCCCGGGACAGGGTACGGCTACACCTTC	CASAPGTGYGYTF